The clone carrying this TCR beta chain occurred a few times. Its antigen is undetermined. The sample comes from a study of cytomegalovirus exposure and HLA in healthy donors. Findings and limits, study-wide: It was reported in a later analysis that an Asian-associated ancestry cluster showed fewer N-insertions than the roughly 670-donor mean. High sensitivity and specificity were reportedly achieved when the classifier diagnosed cytomegalovirus status.

The germline gives CDR1 SGHTA, CDR2 FQGNSA. Unmatched junction bases numbered 4, after V lost 5 bases and J lost 0 bases. This CDR3 contains 14 residues. Primers for the PCR totalled 60 Vbeta and 13 Jbeta. Using immunoSEQ multiplex PCR, the repertoire was profiled, and TCRdb retains in-frame clones only, with some absent. The sample holds about 140,000 clones; around 82% are singletons and the top ten take approximately 6.3%. This receptor was identified in a man aged 35-49 years in good health and CMV-seropositive. The sample was PBMCs. The V gene is TRBV7-2, the J gene TRBJ2-7; TRBD1 matches 7 bases. CDR3 sequence (DNA): TGTGCCAGCAGCGTTGACAGGGACTCCTACGAGCAGTACTTC. Amino acid sequence: CASSVDRDSYEQYF. Full variable domain (rest looked up from reference TRBV7-2 and TRBJ2-7): GAGVSQSPSNKVTEKGKDVELRCDPISGHTALYWYRQSLGQGLEFLIYFQGNSAPDKSGLPSDRFSAERTGGSVSTLTIQRTQQEDSAVYLCASSVDRDSYEQYFGPGTRLTVT.